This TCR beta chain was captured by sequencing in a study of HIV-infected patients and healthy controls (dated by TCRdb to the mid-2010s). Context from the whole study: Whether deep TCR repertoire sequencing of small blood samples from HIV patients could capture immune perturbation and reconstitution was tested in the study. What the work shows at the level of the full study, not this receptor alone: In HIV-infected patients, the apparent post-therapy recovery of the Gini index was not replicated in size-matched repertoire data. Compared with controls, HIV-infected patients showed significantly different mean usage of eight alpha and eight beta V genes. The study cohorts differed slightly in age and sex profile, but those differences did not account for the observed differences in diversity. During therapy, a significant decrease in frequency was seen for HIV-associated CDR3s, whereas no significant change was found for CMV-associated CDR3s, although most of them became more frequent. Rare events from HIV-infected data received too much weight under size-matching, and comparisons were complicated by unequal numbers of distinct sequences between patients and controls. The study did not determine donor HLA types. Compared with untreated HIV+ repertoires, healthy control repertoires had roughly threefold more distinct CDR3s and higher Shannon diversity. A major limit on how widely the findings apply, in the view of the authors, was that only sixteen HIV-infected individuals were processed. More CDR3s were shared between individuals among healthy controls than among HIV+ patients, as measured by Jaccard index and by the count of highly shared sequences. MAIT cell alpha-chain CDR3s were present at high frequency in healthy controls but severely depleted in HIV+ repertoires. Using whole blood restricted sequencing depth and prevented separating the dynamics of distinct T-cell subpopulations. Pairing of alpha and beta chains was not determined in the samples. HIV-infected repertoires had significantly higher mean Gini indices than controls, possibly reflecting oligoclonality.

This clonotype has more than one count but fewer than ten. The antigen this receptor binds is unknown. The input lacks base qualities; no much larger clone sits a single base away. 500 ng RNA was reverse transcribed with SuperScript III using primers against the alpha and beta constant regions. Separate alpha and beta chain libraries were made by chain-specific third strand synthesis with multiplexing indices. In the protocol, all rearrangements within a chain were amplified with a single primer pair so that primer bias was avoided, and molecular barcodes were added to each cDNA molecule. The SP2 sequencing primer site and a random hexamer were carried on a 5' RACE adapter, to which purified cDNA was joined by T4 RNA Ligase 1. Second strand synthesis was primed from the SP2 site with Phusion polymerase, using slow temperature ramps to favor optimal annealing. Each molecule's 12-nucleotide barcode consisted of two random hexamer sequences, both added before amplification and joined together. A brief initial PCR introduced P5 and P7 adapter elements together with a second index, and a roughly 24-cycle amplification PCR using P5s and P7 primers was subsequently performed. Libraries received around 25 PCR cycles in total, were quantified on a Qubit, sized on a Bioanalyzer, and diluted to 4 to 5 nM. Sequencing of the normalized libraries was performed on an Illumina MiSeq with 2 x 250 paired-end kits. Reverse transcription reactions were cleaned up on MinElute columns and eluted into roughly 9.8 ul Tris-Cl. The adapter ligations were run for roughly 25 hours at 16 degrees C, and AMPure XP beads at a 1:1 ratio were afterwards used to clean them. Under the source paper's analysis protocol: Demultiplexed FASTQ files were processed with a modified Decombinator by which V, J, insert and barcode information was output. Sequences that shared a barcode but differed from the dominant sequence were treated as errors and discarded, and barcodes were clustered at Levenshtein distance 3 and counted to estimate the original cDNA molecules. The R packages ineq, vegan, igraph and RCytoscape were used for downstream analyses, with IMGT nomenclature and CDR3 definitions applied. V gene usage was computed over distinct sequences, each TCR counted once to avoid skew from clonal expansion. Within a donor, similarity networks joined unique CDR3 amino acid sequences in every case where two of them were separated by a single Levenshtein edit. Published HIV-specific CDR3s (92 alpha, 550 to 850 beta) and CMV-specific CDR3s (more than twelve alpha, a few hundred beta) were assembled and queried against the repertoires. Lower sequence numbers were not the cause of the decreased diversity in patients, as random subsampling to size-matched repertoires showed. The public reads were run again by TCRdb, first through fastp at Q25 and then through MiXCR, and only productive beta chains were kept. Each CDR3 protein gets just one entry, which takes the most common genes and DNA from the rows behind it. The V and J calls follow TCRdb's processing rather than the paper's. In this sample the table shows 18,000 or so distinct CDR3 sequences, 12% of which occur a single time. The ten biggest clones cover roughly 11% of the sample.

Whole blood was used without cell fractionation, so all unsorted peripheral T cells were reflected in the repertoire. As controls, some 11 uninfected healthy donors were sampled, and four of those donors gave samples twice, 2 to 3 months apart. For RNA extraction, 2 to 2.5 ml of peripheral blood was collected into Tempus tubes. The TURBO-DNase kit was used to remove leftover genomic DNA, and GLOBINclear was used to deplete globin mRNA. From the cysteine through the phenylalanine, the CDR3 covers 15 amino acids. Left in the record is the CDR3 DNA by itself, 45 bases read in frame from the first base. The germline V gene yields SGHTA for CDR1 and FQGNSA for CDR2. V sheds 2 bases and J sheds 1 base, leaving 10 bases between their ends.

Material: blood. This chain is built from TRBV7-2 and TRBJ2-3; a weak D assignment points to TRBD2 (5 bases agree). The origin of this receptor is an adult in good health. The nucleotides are TGTGCCAGCAGCTTATTGAGGAGGCGCACAGATACGCAGTATTTT. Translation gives CASSLLRRRTDTQYF.